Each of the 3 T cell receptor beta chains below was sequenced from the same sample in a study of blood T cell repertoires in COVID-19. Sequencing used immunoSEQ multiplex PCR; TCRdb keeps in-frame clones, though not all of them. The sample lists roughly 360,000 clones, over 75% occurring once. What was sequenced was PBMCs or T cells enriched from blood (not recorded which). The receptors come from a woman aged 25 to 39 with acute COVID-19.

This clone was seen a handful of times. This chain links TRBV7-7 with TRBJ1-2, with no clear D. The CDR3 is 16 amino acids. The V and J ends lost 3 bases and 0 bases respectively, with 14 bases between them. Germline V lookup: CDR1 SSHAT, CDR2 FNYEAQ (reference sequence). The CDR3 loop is CASSFPSTGANYGYTF. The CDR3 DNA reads TGTGCCAGCAGCTTCCCCTCTACGGGTGCTAACTATGGCTACACCTTC.

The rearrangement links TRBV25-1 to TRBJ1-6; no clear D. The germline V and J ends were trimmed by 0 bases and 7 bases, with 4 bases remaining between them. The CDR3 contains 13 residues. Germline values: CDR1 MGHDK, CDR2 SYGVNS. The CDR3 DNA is TGTGCCAGCAGTGAATACGAGAATTCACCCCTCCACTTT. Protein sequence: CASSEYENSPLHF.

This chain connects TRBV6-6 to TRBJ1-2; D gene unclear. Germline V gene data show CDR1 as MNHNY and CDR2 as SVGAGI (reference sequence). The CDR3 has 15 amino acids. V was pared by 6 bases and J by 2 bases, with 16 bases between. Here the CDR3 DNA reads TGTGCCAGCAGCGCTTGGGGAGGCACGAACTATGGCTACACCTTC. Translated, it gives CASSAWGGTNYGYTF.